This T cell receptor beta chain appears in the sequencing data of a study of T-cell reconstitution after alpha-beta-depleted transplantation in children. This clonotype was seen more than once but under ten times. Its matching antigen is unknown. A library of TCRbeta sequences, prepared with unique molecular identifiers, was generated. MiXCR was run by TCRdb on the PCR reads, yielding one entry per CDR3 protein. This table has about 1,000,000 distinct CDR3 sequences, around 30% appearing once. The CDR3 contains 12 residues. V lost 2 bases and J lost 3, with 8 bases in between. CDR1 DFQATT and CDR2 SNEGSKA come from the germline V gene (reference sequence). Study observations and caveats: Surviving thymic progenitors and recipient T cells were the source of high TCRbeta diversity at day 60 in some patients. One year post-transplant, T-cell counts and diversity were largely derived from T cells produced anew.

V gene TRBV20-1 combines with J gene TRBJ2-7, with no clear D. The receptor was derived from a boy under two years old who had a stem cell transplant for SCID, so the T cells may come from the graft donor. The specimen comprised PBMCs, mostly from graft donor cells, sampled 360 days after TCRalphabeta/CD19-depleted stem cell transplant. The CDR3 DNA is TGCAGTGCTAGACAAGAGATCTACGAGCAGTACTTC. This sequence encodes CSARQEIYEQYF.